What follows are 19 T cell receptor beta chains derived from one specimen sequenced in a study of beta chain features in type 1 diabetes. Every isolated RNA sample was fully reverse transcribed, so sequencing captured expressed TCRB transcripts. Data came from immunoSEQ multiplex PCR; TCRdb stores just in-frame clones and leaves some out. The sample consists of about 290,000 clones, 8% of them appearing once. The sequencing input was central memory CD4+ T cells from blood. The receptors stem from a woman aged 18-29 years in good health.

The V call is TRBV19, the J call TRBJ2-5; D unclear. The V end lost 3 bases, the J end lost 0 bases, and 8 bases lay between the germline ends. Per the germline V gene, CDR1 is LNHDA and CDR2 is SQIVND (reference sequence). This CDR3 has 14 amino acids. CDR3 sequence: CASSILGYQETQYF. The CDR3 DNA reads TGTGCCAGTAGTATTTTGGGTTACCAAGAGACCCAGTACTTC.

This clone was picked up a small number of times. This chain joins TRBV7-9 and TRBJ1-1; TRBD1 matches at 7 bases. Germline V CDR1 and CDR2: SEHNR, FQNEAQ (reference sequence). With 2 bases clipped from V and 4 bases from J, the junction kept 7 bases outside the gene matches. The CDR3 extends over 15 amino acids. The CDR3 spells CASSLIRQGGTEAFF. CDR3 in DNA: TGTGCCAGCAGCTTAATAAGACAGGGAGGCACTGAAGCTTTCTTT. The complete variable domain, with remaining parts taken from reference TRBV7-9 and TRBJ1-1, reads DTGVSQNPRHKITKRGQNVTFRCDPISEHNRLYWYRQTLGQGPEFLTYFQNEAQLEKSRLLSDRFSAERPKGSFSTLEIQRTEQGDSAMYLCASSLIRQGGTEAFFGQGTRLTVV.

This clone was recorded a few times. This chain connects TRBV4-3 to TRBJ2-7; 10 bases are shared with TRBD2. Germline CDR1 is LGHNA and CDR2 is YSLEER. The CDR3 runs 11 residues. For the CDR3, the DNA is TGCTGGGGTAGCGGGGGGTGCGAGCAGTACGTC. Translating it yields CWGSGGCEQYV.

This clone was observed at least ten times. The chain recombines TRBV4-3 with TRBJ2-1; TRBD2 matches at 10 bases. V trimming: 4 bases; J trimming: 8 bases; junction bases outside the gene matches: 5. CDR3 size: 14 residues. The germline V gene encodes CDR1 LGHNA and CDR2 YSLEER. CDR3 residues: CASSLLAGVHEQFF. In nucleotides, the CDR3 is TGCGCCAGCAGCCTTCTAGCGGGAGTACATGAGCAGTTCTTC.

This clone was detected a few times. The CDR3 DNA follows: TGTGCCAGCAGCCAATCGGACAGGGGAAACACCATATATTTT. This gives the protein CASSQSDRGNTIYF. The V call is TRBV4-2, the J call TRBJ1-3; 7 bases match TRBD1. Germline V gives CDR1 LGHNA, CDR2 YNFKEQ. This CDR3 is built from 14 residues. V lost 2 bases, J lost 4 bases, and 2 bases stayed unmatched.

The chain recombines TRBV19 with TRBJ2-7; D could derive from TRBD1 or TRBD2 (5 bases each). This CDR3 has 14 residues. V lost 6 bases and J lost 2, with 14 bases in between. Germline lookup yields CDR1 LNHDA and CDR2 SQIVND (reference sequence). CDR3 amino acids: CASSGTHQAYEQYF. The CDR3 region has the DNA TGTGCCAGTAGCGGGACCCACCAGGCCTACGAGCAGTACTTC.

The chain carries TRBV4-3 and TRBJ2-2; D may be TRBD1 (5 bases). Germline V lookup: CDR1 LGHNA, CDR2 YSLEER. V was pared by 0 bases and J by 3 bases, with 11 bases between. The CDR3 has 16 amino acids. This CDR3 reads CASSQEAGSYTGELFF. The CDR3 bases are TGCGCCAGCAGCCAAGAAGCAGGGTCGTACACCGGGGAGCTGTTTTTT.

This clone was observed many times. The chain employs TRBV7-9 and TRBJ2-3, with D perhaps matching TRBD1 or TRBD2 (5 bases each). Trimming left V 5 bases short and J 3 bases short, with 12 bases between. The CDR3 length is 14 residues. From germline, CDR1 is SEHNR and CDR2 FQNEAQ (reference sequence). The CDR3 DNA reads TGTGCCAGCAGCATTGGGACGATTACAGATACGCAGTATTTT. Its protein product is CASSIGTITDTQYF.

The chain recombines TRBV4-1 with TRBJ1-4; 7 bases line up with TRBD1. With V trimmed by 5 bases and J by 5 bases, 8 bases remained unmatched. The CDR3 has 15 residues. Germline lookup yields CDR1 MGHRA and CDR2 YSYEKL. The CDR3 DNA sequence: TGCGCCAGCAGCTCCGAGACAGGGAGAAATGAAAAACTGTTTTTT. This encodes CASSSETGRNEKLFF.

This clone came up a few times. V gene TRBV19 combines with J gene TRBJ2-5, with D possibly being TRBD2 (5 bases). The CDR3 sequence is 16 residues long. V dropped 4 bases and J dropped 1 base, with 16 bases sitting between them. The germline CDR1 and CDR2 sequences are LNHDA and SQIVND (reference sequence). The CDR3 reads CASSRIYGEIQETQYF. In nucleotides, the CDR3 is TGTGCCAGTAGTAGGATCTATGGGGAGATCCAAGAGACCCAGTACTTC.

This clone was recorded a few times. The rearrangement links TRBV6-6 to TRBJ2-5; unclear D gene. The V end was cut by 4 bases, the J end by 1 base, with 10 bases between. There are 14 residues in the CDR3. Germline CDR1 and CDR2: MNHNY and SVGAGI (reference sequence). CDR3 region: CASSLKGTQETQYF. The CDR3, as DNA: TGTGCCAGCAGTTTGAAGGGAACCCAAGAGACCCAGTACTTC.

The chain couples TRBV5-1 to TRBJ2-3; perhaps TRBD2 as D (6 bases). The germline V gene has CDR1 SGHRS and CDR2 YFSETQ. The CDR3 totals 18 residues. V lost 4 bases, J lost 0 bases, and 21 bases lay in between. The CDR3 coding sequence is TGCGCCAGCAGCCGTATGCCTACGGGAGTGGGGAGCACAGATACGCAGTATTTT. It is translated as CASSRMPTGVGSTDTQYF. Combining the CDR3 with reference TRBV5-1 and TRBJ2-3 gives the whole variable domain KAGVTQTPRYLIKTRGQQVTLSCSPISGHRSVSWYQQTPGQGLQFLFEYFSETQRNKGNFPGRFSGRQFSNSRSEMNVSTLELGDSALYLCASSRMPTGVGSTDTQYFGPGTRLTVL.

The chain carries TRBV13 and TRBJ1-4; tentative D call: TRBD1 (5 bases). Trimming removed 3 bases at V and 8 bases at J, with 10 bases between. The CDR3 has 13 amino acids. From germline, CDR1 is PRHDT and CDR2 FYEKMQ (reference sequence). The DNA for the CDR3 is TGTGCCAGCAGCTTGAGGGACTCAGAAAAACTGTTTTTT. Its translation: CASSLRDSEKLFF.

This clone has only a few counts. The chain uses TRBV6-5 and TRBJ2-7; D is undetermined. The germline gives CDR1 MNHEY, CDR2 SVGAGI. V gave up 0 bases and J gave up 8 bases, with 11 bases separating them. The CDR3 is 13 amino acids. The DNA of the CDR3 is TGTGCCAGCAGTTACTCTGGGAATAGCAAGCAGTACGTC. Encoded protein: CASSYSGNSKQYV.

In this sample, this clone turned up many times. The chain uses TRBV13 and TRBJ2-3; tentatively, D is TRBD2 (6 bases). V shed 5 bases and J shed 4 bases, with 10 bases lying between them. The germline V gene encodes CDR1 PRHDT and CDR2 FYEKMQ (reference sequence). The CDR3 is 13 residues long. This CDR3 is CASSPSGADTQYF. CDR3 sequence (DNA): TGTGCCAGCAGCCCGTCGGGAGCAGATACGCAGTATTTT. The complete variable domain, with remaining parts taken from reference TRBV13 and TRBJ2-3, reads AAGVIQSPRHLIKEKRETATLKCYPIPRHDTVYWYQQGPGQDPQFLISFYEKMQSDKGSIPDRFSAQQFSDYHSELNMSSLELGDSALYFCASSPSGADTQYFGPGTRLTVL.

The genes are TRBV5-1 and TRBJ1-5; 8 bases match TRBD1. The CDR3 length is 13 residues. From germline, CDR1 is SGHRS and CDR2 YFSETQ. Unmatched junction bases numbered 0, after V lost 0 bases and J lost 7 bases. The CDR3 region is CASSLDRGQPQHF. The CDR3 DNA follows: TGCGCCAGCAGCTTGGACAGGGGGCAGCCCCAGCATTTT. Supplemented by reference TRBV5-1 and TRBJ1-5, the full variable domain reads KAGVTQTPRYLIKTRGQQVTLSCSPISGHRSVSWYQQTPGQGLQFLFEYFSETQRNKGNFPGRFSGRQFSNSRSEMNVSTLELGDSALYLCASSLDRGQPQHFGDGTRLSIL.

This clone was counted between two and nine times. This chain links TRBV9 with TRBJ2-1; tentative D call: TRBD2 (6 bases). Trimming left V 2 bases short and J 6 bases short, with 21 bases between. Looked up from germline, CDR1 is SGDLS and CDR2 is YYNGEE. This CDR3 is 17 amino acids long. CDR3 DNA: TGTGCCAGCAGCGTCCCAACCAACGGGGGTTTGGGCAATGAGCAGTTCTTC. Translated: CASSVPTNGGLGNEQFF.

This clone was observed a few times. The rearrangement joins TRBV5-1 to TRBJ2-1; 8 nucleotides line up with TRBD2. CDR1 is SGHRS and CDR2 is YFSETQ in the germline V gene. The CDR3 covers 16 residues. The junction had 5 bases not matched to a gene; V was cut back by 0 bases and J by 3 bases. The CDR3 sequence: CASSLVVAGGYNEQFF. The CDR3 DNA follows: TGCGCCAGCAGCTTGGTGGTTGCGGGGGGCTACAATGAGCAGTTCTTC.

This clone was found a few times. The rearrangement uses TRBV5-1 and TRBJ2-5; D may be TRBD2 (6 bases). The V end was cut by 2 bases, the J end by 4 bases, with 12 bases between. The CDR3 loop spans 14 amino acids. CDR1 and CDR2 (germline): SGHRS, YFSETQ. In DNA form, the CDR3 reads TGCGCCAGCAGCTTTCAGGGAGCGGGAGAGACCCAGTACTTC. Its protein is CASSFQGAGETQYF.